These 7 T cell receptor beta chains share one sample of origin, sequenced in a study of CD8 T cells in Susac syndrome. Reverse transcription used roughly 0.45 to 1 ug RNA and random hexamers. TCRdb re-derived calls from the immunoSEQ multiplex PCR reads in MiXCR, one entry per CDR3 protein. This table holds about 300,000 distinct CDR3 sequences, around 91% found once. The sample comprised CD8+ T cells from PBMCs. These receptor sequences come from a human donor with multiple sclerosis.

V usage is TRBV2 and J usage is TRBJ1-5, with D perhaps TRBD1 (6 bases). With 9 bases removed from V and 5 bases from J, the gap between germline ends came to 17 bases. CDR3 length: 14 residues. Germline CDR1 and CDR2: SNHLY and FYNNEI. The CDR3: CASYHREGDQPQHF. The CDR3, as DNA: TGTGCCAGTTACCACAGGGAGGGGGATCAGCCCCAGCATTTT.

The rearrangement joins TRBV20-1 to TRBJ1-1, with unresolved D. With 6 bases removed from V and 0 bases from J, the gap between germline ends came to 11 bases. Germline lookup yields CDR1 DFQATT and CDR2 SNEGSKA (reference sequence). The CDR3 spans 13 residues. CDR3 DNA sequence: TGCAGTGCATCGCGGGGTTTGAACACTGAAGCTTTCTTT. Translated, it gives CSASRGLNTEAFF.

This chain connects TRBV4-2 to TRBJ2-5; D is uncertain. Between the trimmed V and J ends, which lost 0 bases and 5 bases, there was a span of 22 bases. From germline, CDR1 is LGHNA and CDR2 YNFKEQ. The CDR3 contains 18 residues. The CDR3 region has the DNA TGTGCCAGCAGCCAAGATACCCAAGAGACCCTCGGTTGGGAGACCCAGTACTTC. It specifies CASSQDTQETLGWETQYF.

The DNA of the CDR3 is TGTGCCAGCAGTAGGGGGGCAAGCACAGATACGCAGTATTTT. The encoded protein is CASSRGASTDTQYF. This chain uses TRBV12-3 or TRBV12-4 with TRBJ2-3; D assignment may be TRBD1 or TRBD2 (6 bases each). With 5 bases removed from V and 0 bases from J, the gap between germline ends came to 9 bases. The CDR3 contains 14 residues.

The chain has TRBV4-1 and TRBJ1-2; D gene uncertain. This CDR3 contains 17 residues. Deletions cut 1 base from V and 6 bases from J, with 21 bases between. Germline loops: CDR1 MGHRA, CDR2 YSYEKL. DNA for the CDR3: TGCGCCAGCAGCCAAGCCCCCGAACGGGCCCCGAGTGATGGCTACACCTTC. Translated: CASSQAPERAPSDGYTF.

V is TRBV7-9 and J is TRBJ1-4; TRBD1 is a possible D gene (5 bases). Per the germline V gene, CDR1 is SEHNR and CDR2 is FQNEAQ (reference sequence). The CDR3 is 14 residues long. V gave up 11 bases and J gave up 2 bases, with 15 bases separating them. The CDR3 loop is CAWLGGTTNEKLFF. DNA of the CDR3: TGTGCCTGGCTTGGGGGGACGACTAATGAAAAACTGTTTTTT.

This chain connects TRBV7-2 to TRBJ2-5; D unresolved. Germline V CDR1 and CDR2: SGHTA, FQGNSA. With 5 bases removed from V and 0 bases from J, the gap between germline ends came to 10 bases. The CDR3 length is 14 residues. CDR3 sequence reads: CASSRLEYQETQYF. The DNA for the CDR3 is TGTGCCAGCAGCCGACTCGAGTACCAAGAGACCCAGTACTTC.